The following is a T cell receptor beta chain sequence with its context. Here immunoSEQ multiplex PCR was the method, and the copy in TCRdb shows in-frame clones only, minus some. Found here are 250,000 to 300,000 clones, 75% to 95% of them singletons; the top ten hold roughly 1.1%. Clinical history as reported by participants underpinned cohort assignment. This CDR3 has 14 residues. Germline assignment: CDR1 SGDLS and CDR2 YYNGEE. Trimming took 3 bases from V and 0 from J, leaving 10 bases between them. The data were taken from a study of blood T cell repertoires in COVID-19. Across the whole study: Donors in the United States, Italy and Spain gave samples during acute or convalescent COVID-19.

The TCR sequence derives from a woman in her 30s who had recovered from COVID-19. The sample was PBMCs or T cells enriched from blood (not recorded which). The chain uses TRBV9 and TRBJ2-7; a possible D gene is TRBD2 (5 bases). For the CDR3, the DNA is TGTGCCAGCAGCGCCCGAGGGAGCTCCTACGAGCAGTACTTC. It specifies CASSARGSSYEQYF.